This entry lists 10 T cell receptor beta chains sequenced from one sample in a study of shared clonotypes between healthy human individuals (dated by TCRdb to between 2020 and 2021). Preparation of the library involved the immunoSEQ multiplex PCR assay. TCRdb took over this immuneACCESS table, retaining in-frame rearrangements with V and J assigned. Such tables are incomplete; in checked studies, under half of the missing clones stem from an unresolved V gene, and the remainder is unexplained. A total of 2 million to 2.5 million clones appear in this sample, more than 90% of them only once. The ten largest make up approximately 0.13% of the sample. The sequenced material came from naive CD4+ T cells sorted from blood. Interpreted using the paper, the cell subset or site label stands for: CD45RA+ positively selected. All receptors derive from a young man in good health.

V gene TRBV6-6 combines with J gene TRBJ1-4; 10 nucleotides match TRBD1. Unmatched junction bases numbered 8, after V lost 5 bases and J lost 8 bases. The CDR3 sequence is 15 residues long. Germline-derived CDR1 and CDR2 are MNHNY and SVGAGI (reference sequence). CDR3 sequence: CASSPLGQGTEKLFF. CDR3 coding DNA: TGTGCCAGCAGTCCGTTGGGACAGGGGACCGAAAAACTGTTTTTT.

The rearrangement links TRBV7-3 to TRBJ1-1; 7 bases match TRBD1. This CDR3 spans 18 amino acids. The V gene's germline CDR1 is SGHTA and CDR2 FQGTGA. Trimming at V came to 7 bases and at J to 0 bases, leaving 17 bases not matched to a gene. CDR3 residues: CASIQIGHRGRLNTEAFF. The CDR3 bases are TGTGCCAGCATCCAAATCGGACACAGGGGCCGACTGAACACTGAAGCTTTCTTT.

The DNA of the CDR3 is TGTGCCAGCAGCGCGGGACAGAATGAAAAACTGTTTTTT. This codes for CASSAGQNEKLFF. The chain couples TRBV7-2 to TRBJ1-4; 7 bases map to TRBD1. This CDR3 comprises 13 residues. V dropped 5 bases and J dropped 5; count of bases not matched to a gene: 2. Germline CDR1 SGHTA, CDR2 FQGNSA. Full variable domain (remainder filled in from reference TRBV7-2 and TRBJ1-4): GAGVSQSPSNKVTEKGKDVELRCDPISGHTALYWYRQSLGQGLEFLIYFQGNSAPDKSGLPSDRFSAERTGGSVSTLTIQRTQQEDSAVYLCASSAGQNEKLFFGSGTQLSVL.

This sequence joins TRBV11-2 and TRBJ1-1; the D is unclear. The V end lost 0 bases, the J end lost 1 base, and 9 bases lay between the germline ends. Germline-derived CDR1 and CDR2 are SGHAT and FQNNGV. The CDR3 consists of 15 residues. The CDR3 nucleotides are TGTGCCAGCAGCTTAGACGGAGCTGGGAACACTGAAGCTTTCTTT. Its protein is CASSLDGAGNTEAFF. Combining the CDR3 with reference TRBV11-2 and TRBJ1-1 gives the whole variable domain EAGVAQSPRYKIIEKRQSVAFWCNPISGHATLYWYQQILGQGPKLLIQFQNNGVVDDSQLPKDRFSAERLKGVDSTLKIQPAKLEDSAVYLCASSLDGAGNTEAFFGQGTRLTVV.

The V call is TRBV10-1, the J call TRBJ2-2, with a weak D call TRBD1 (6 bases). V was cut by 5 bases and J by 3 bases, with 13 bases left in between. The CDR3 is 15 amino acids. CDR1 is WNHNN, CDR2 SYGVQD, per germline (reference sequence). The CDR3: CASSTGFADTGELFF. CDR3 DNA sequence: TGCGCCAGCAGTACAGGGTTTGCGGACACCGGGGAGCTGTTTTTT.

The chain uses TRBV28 and TRBJ1-2; D remains ambiguous. Trimming cost V 8 bases and J 3 bases, with 10 bases left between them. The CDR3 covers 12 residues. CDR1 is MDHEN, CDR2 SYDVKM, per germline. The CDR3 loop is CASEAGDYGYTF. DNA for the CDR3: TGTGCCAGCGAAGCCGGGGACTATGGCTACACCTTC.

With respect to this clone: The same CDR3 can be traced to other DNA sequences in this sample. The gene calls are TRBV7-8 and TRBJ2-7; tentative D call: TRBD1 (6 bases). Per the germline V gene, CDR1 is SGHVS and CDR2 is FQNEAQ. The CDR3 runs to 13 residues. The V gene lost 3 bases and the J gene lost 3 bases, with 9 bases spanning the gap. The CDR3 bases are TGTGCCAGCAGCTTGACAGGTAACTACGAGCAGTACTTC. It translates to CASSLTGNYEQYF.

The chain is built from TRBV2 and TRBJ2-7; 9 nucleotides align to TRBD1. This CDR3 region has 13 residues. The J segment lost 2 bases and the V segment lost 4 bases, leaving 0 bases of the junction unmatched. Germline lookup yields CDR1 SNHLY and CDR2 FYNNEI. DNA of the CDR3: TGTGCCAGCAGTGGGACAGGGGCCTACGAGCAGTACTTC. Translated, it gives CASSGTGAYEQYF.

V is TRBV2 and J is TRBJ1-2; D not certain. The germline V gene has CDR1 SNHLY and CDR2 FYNNEI. The ends were cut back, 3 bases at V and 8 bases at J, with 10 bases in the middle. CDR3 length: 12 residues. The CDR3 sequence: CASSDLKRGYTF. The CDR3 DNA sequence: TGTGCCAGCAGTGATCTCAAACGAGGCTACACCTTC.

Concerning this clone: The same CDR3 arises from other DNA sequences in this sample as well. V usage is TRBV6-5 and J usage is TRBJ2-7; 8 bases fit TRBD1. From germline, CDR1 is MNHEY and CDR2 SVGAGI. This CDR3 has 13 residues. V trimming: 6 bases; J trimming: 1 base; junction bases outside the gene matches: 2. The CDR3 bases are TGTGCCAGCAGCCAGGGGGCTTCCTACGAGCAGTACTTC. Translation: CASSQGASYEQYF.